The 17 T cell receptor beta chains below were found in one sample sequenced in a study of blood T cell repertoires in COVID-19. This table comes from immunoSEQ multiplex PCR, and its TCRdb copy is limited to in-frame clones, with some not included. Seen here are 410,000 or so clones, 70% to 90% observed once, and the top ten hold roughly 1.4%. Sample: peripheral blood. The receptors come from a woman between 25 and 40 years old with active or convalescent COVID-19.

The V and J genes are TRBV6-4 and TRBJ2-2; TRBD2 agrees at 12 bases. Germline V gives CDR1 MRHNA, CDR2 SNTAGT. The CDR3 has 18 residues. Germline trimming cut 6 bases from V and 8 bases from J; bases unmatched to any gene: 16. CDR3 residues: CASSKTLRTSGMSGELFF. As DNA, the CDR3 is TGTGCCAGCAGCAAAACACTTCGGACTAGCGGGATGTCTGGGGAGCTGTTTTTT.

The V gene is TRBV5-1, the J gene TRBJ2-5, with TRBD2 identical over 12 bases. The CDR3 spans 17 residues. Germline CDR1 SGHRS, CDR2 YFSETQ. V lost 4 bases to trimming and J lost 5 bases; unmatched junction nucleotides: 12. Here the CDR3 reads CASSGAATSGSRETQYF. In DNA form, the CDR3 reads TGCGCCAGCAGCGGGGCCGCGACTAGCGGGAGTAGGGAGACCCAGTACTTC.

This clone was observed a handful of times. The V call is TRBV29-1, the J call TRBJ2-1; D remains ambiguous. Germline V gene lookup returns CDR1 SQVTM and CDR2 ANQGSEA. V shed 2 bases and J shed 7 bases, with 9 bases lying between them. The CDR3 totals 12 residues. The CDR3 loop reads CSVELLENEQFF. In DNA form, the CDR3 reads TGCAGCGTTGAACTGTTGGAGAATGAGCAGTTCTTC.

The chain employs TRBV4-1 and TRBJ1-1; perhaps TRBD1 as D (6 bases). V was clipped by 2 bases and J by 4 bases, with 11 bases between them. The CDR3 contains 14 residues. CDR1 and CDR2 from the germline V gene are MGHRA and YSYEKL. CDR3 DNA: TGCGCCAGCAGCCAAAACAGGGAGGGCACTGAAGCTTTCTTT. Translating it yields CASSQNREGTEAFF.

This clone was seen just once. The chain recombines TRBV7-8 with TRBJ2-5, with 11 bases identical to TRBD2. V shed 4 bases and J 5 bases; nucleotides not matched to a gene: 9. Germline V gene data show CDR1 as SGHVS and CDR2 as FQNEAQ. This CDR3 is built from 16 residues. The CDR3 region is CASSSLAGGIVETQYF. Written as DNA, the CDR3 is TGTGCCAGCAGCTCGCTAGCGGGGGGCATTGTCGAGACCCAGTACTTC. The entire variable domain, with the rest obtained from reference TRBV7-8 and TRBJ2-5, is as follows: GAGVSQSPRYKVAKRGQDVALRCDPISGHVSLFWYQQALGQGPEFLTYFQNEAQLDKSGLPSDRFFAERPEGSVSTLKIQRTQQEDSAVYLCASSSLAGGIVETQYFGPGTRLLVL.

The J gene is TRBJ1-5, the V gene TRBV6-5; TRBD1 is a possible D gene (5 bases). V dropped 5 bases and J dropped 3 bases, with 11 bases sitting between them. The CDR3 spans 14 residues. Germline V gene data show CDR1 as MNHEY and CDR2 as SVGAGI. The CDR3 DNA sequence: TGTGCCAGCAGTCCCGGACACCACAATCAGCCCCAGCATTTT. Protein sequence: CASSPGHHNQPQHF.

The rearrangement uses TRBV19 and TRBJ1-6; 10 bases line up with TRBD1. Germline assignment: CDR1 LNHDA and CDR2 SQIVND (reference sequence). The ends lost 3 bases at V and 8 bases at J; junction bases unmatched: 7. CDR3 length: 16 amino acids. The CDR3 protein is CASSIYGTGVDSPLHF. The CDR3 DNA sequence: TGTGCCAGTAGTATCTACGGGACAGGGGTGGATTCACCCCTCCACTTT.

The chain carries TRBV4-1 and TRBJ2-7, with 9 bases fitting TRBD2. V shed 1 base and J 4 bases; nucleotides not matched to a gene: 8. From germline, CDR1 is MGHRA and CDR2 YSYEKL. The CDR3 consists of 16 residues. DNA for the CDR3: TGCGCCAGCAGCCAAGTACCGGGACTAGCAGATTACGAGCAGTACTTC. Translating gives CASSQVPGLADYEQYF.

The chain uses TRBV2 and TRBJ1-1; 9 positions agree with TRBD1. Germline CDR1 reads SNHLY; CDR2 reads FYNNEI. CDR3 size: 13 residues. The CDR3: CATGTGRDTEAFF. CDR3 nucleotide sequence: TGTGCGACCGGGACAGGGCGGGACACTGAAGCTTTCTTT. Filled out from reference TRBV2 and TRBJ1-1, the complete variable domain reads EPEVTQTPSHQVTQMGQEVILRCVPISNHLYFYWYRQILGQKVEFLVSFYNNEISEKSEIFDDQFSVERPDGSNFTLKIRSTKLEDSAMYFCATGTGRDTEAFFGQGTRLTVV.

CDR3 amino acids: CASSPQGMNTGELFF. CDR3 nucleotides: TGTGCCAGCTCACCTCAGGGGATGAACACCGGGGAGCTGTTTTTT. This chain links TRBV18 with TRBJ2-2; a weak D match, TRBD1 (6 bases). The V gene's germline CDR1 is KGHSH and CDR2 LQKENI. V lost 3 bases and J 1 base, leaving 9 bases between the germline ends. The CDR3 length is 15 residues.

V gene TRBV9 combines with J gene TRBJ2-7, with 9 bases matching TRBD1. The ends lost 3 bases at V and 8 bases at J; junction bases unmatched: 6. The CDR3 contains 13 residues. Germline V gene lookup returns CDR1 SGDLS and CDR2 YYNGEE. CDR3 sequence: CASSEGDREKQYF. CDR3 in DNA: TGTGCCAGCAGCGAAGGGGACAGGGAGAAGCAGTACTTC. Variable domain in full (rest from reference TRBV9 and TRBJ2-7): DSGVTQTPKHLITATGQRVTLRCSPRSGDLSVYWYQQSLDQGLQFLIQYYNGEERAKGNILERFSAQQFPDLHSELNLSSLELGDSALYFCASSEGDREKQYFGPGTRLTVT.

This clone was observed a handful of times. V is TRBV3-1 (or the pseudogene TRBV3-2) and J is TRBJ1-3; TRBD1 agrees at 7 bases. CDR1 is LGHDT and CDR2 is YNNKEL in the germline V gene (reference sequence). V dropped 3 bases and J dropped 2; count of bases not matched to a gene: 4. The CDR3 loop spans 15 amino acids. CDR3 sequence reads: CASSQATGAGNTIYF. CDR3 sequence (DNA): TGTGCCAGCAGCCAGGCCACAGGGGCTGGAAACACCATATATTTT.

The chain combines TRBV7-9 with TRBJ1-2; 7 bases are shared with TRBD1. This CDR3 comprises 14 residues. The V gene's germline CDR1 is SEHNR and CDR2 FQNEAQ (reference sequence). The J segment lost 1 base and the V segment lost 11 bases, leaving 10 bases of the junction unmatched. CDR3 in DNA: TGTGCCCTGGTCGAGGACAGGAGTAACTATGGCTACACCTTC. Translation: CALVEDRSNYGYTF.

The J gene is TRBJ1-1, the V gene TRBV29-1, with D maybe TRBD1 (5 bases). CDR3 length equals 13 residues. V was clipped by 2 bases and J by 6 bases, with 13 bases between them. The germline V gene encodes CDR1 SQVTM and CDR2 ANQGSEA. CDR3 nucleotide sequence: TGCAGCGTTGAATTGAAGGGGCTTGCTGAAGCTTTCTTT. It codes for CSVELKGLAEAFF.

The chain has TRBV6-5 and TRBJ2-1; D uncertain. CDR1 MNHEY and CDR2 SVGAGI come from the germline V gene. V dropped 5 bases and J dropped 5 bases, with 10 bases sitting between them. CDR3 length equals 13 residues. The CDR3 DNA reads as TGTGCCAGCAGTAACTATGCGCACAATGAGCAGTTCTTC. It specifies CASSNYAHNEQFF.

This chain connects TRBV6-5 to TRBJ1-1; no firm D call. The germline V and J ends were trimmed by 6 bases and 1 base, with 12 bases remaining between them. CDR3 length: 14 amino acids. Germline V lookup: CDR1 MNHEY, CDR2 SVGAGI. This CDR3 is CASRREGRNTEAFF. The CDR3 coding sequence is TGTGCCAGCAGAAGGGAGGGCAGGAACACTGAAGCTTTCTTT.

The chain links TRBV3-1 (or the pseudogene TRBV3-2) to TRBJ2-2; D is undetermined. V shed 1 base and J shed 4 bases, with 10 bases lying between them. CDR3 length equals 15 residues. From germline, CDR1 is LGHDT and CDR2 YNNKEL (reference sequence). The CDR3 loop reads CASSQVVSSTGELFF. CDR3 nucleotide sequence: TGTGCCAGCAGCCAAGTTGTGTCCAGCACCGGGGAGCTGTTTTTT.